What follows are 27 T cell receptor beta chains derived from one specimen sequenced in a study of blood T cell repertoires in COVID-19. Clones were sequenced by immunoSEQ multiplex PCR, and TCRdb holds only the in-frame ones, with some missing. The sample lists a few hundred thousand clones; 86% were seen once. The sample was peripheral blood. All receptors derive from a man older than 75 with acute or convalescent COVID-19.

The rearrangement joins TRBV28 to TRBJ1-4; the match to TRBD1 covers 8 bases. Unmatched junction bases numbered 14, after V lost 6 bases and J lost 8 bases. CDR3 length: 16 residues. The germline V gene has CDR1 MDHEN and CDR2 SYDVKM. Here the CDR3 reads CASRKGQVGRKEKLFF. The CDR3 nucleotides are TGTGCCAGCAGAAAGGGACAGGTCGGAAGGAAGGAAAAACTGTTTTTT.

V gene TRBV11-2 combines with J gene TRBJ1-6; D gene uncertain. The CDR3 totals 14 residues. V dropped 3 bases and J dropped 7 bases, with 10 bases sitting between them. CDR1 SGHAT and CDR2 FQNNGV come from the germline V gene. DNA for the CDR3: TGTGCCAGCAGCTTCCAGGTTTTGAATTCACCCCTCCACTTT. Its protein is CASSFQVLNSPLHF.

This clone is a singleton in its sample. The CDR3 loop is CASSSRGVNTEAFF. The DNA of the CDR3 is TGTGCCAGCAGCTCACGGGGGGTGAACACTGAAGCTTTCTTT. The chain combines TRBV7-2 with TRBJ1-1; possible D gene TRBD1, 5 bases. Per the germline V gene, CDR1 is SGHTA and CDR2 is FQGNSA. Trimming removed 4 bases from V and 0 bases from J, with 9 bases in between. The CDR3 runs 14 residues. Full variable domain (outside the CDR3, taken from reference TRBV7-2 and TRBJ1-1): GAGVSQSPSNKVTEKGKDVELRCDPISGHTALYWYRQSLGQGLEFLIYFQGNSAPDKSGLPSDRFSAERTGGSVSTLTIQRTQQEDSAVYLCASSSRGVNTEAFFGQGTRLTVV.

CDR3 sequence reads: CASSSNWNTEAFF. DNA for the CDR3: TGTGCCAGCAGCTCCAATTGGAACACTGAAGCTTTCTTT. The V and J genes are TRBV7-6 and TRBJ1-1, with no clear D. This CDR3 spans 13 amino acids. The germline V gene has CDR1 SGHVS and CDR2 FNYEAQ. Trimming stripped 4 bases from V and 1 base from J, with 7 bases between.

The rearrangement links TRBV19 to TRBJ2-7; TRBD2 might be the D (6 bases). Germline-derived CDR1 and CDR2 are LNHDA and SQIVND (reference sequence). Trimming left V 4 bases short and J 7 bases short, with 17 bases between. This CDR3 spans 14 amino acids. In DNA form, the CDR3 reads TGTGCCAGTAGTACGGGACGGGGAGGTCGGGAGCAGTACTTC. This translates into CASSTGRGGREQYF.

The rearrangement uses TRBV5-1 and TRBJ2-7, with 7 bases that match TRBD1. Losses at the gene ends were 4 bases for V and 6 bases for J; bases not matched to a gene: 10. CDR1 SGHRS and CDR2 YFSETQ come from the germline V gene. The CDR3 sequence is 14 residues long. Written as DNA, the CDR3 is TGCGCCAGCAGCCCACGAAATACAGGGGTCGAGCAGTACTTC. The encoded protein is CASSPRNTGVEQYF.

The genes are TRBV12-3 or TRBV12-4 and TRBJ1-2; 7 nucleotides match TRBD1. The CDR3 length is 11 residues. J gave up 5 bases and V 8 bases, and 2 bases lay outside the gene matches. CDR3 sequence: CASGTAYGYTF. CDR3 bases: TGTGCCAGCGGGACAGCGTATGGCTACACCTTC.

The chain uses TRBV4-2 and TRBJ1-3; tentative D call: TRBD1 (5 bases). V gave up 1 base and J gave up 7 bases, with 14 bases separating them. Germline V gene lookup returns CDR1 LGHNA and CDR2 YNFKEQ. This CDR3 is built from 15 residues. CDR3 coding DNA: TGTGCCAGCAGCCAAGGTCAGGGCGTATGGAACACCATATATTTT. It translates to CASSQGQGVWNTIYF.

In its sample, this clone was seen once. The chain carries TRBV6-5 and TRBJ2-7; 7 positions agree with TRBD2. The V segment lost 5 bases and the J segment 2 bases; nucleotides outside the gene matches: 9. The CDR3 runs to 15 residues. Per germline, CDR1 MNHEY and CDR2 SVGAGI. The CDR3 nucleotides read TGTGCCAGCAGTCCCGGACGGGGGGATACCTACGAGCAGTACTTC. It is translated as CASSPGRGDTYEQYF.

CDR3 protein: CASRSGDGYTF. DNA of the CDR3: TGTGCCAGCAGATCCGGGGATGGCTACACCTTC. The chain recombines TRBV2 with TRBJ1-2; D is undetermined. Germline V gene data show CDR1 as SNHLY and CDR2 as FYNNEI. V was shortened by 6 bases and J by 6 bases, with 8 bases between the two germline ends. The CDR3 runs 11 residues.

The chain carries TRBV19 and TRBJ1-5, with a weak D call TRBD1 (6 bases). This CDR3 contains 15 residues. CDR1 and CDR2 from the germline V gene are LNHDA and SQIVND (reference sequence). Trimming took off 6 bases at V and 6 bases at J, with 18 bases between the two ends. CDR3 sequence reads: CASSPTMGGRQPQHF. For the CDR3, the DNA is TGTGCCAGTAGCCCCACGATGGGGGGGCGTCAGCCCCAGCATTTT.

This clone was observed many times. The chain links TRBV3-1 (or the pseudogene TRBV3-2) to TRBJ2-2, with D uncertain. This CDR3 is 13 amino acids long. The V gene lost 4 bases and the J gene lost 6 bases, with 9 bases spanning the gap. The V gene's germline CDR1 is LGHDT and CDR2 YNNKEL (reference sequence). The CDR3 loop reads CASSPQVAGELFF. CDR3 nucleotides: TGTGCCAGCAGCCCCCAGGTGGCCGGGGAGCTGTTTTTT.

This clone was seen only once. The chain couples TRBV19 to TRBJ2-3, with 12 bases that match TRBD2. V lost 5 bases, J lost 4 bases, and 7 bases stayed unmatched. Germline V CDR1 and CDR2: LNHDA, SQIVND (reference sequence). The CDR3 has 16 residues. CDR3 sequence (DNA): TGTGCCAGTAGTTTAGGGACTAGCGGGTTGGCAGATACGCAGTATTTT. It is translated as CASSLGTSGLADTQYF.

In this sample, this clone turned up once. This chain joins TRBV7-3 and TRBJ1-3, with 7 bases that match TRBD1. CDR3 size: 13 residues. V gave up 4 bases and J gave up 4 bases; unmatched junction bases: 1. Germline V CDR1 and CDR2: SGHTA, FQGTGA. The CDR3 sequence is CASSSGQGNTIYF. DNA for the CDR3: TGTGCCAGCAGCTCGGGACAGGGAAACACCATATATTTT.

The V and J genes are TRBV18 and TRBJ2-7, with D possibly being TRBD2 (5 bases). The V gene's germline CDR1 is KGHSH and CDR2 LQKENI. This CDR3 region has 14 residues. The V gene lost 2 bases and the J gene lost 3 bases, with 11 bases spanning the gap. CDR3 loop: CASSPAGVDYEQYF. CDR3 nucleotides: TGTGCCAGCTCACCAGCCGGGGTGGACTACGAGCAGTACTTC.

V gene TRBV28 combines with J gene TRBJ2-1; the D gene is possibly TRBD2 (6 bases). V lost 5 bases and J 5 bases, leaving 13 bases between the germline ends. Germline loops: CDR1 MDHEN, CDR2 SYDVKM. The CDR3 loop spans 14 amino acids. This CDR3 reads CASSPGTVDNEQFF. CDR3 coding DNA: TGTGCCAGCAGTCCTGGGACTGTAGACAATGAGCAGTTCTTC.

Worth noting for this clone: This specimen includes other DNA sequences encoding the same CDR3. The chain recombines TRBV28 with TRBJ1-5; D gene uncertain. V was clipped by 4 bases and J by 6 bases, with 4 bases between them. The CDR3 is 11 amino acids. Germline V gene sequence: CDR1 MDHEN, CDR2 SYDVKM. CDR3 amino acids: CASSSGQPQHF. The CDR3 DNA sequence: TGTGCCAGCAGTTCCGGTCAGCCCCAGCATTTT.

The V call is TRBV20-1, the J call TRBJ2-1, with D possibly being TRBD1 (5 bases). The length of the CDR3 is 11 residues. CDR1 is DFQATT and CDR2 is SNEGSKA in the germline V gene (reference sequence). The V and J ends lost 2 bases and 9 bases respectively, with 8 bases between them. CDR3 sequence reads: CSARLGPEQFF. CDR3 DNA sequence: TGCAGTGCTAGATTGGGGCCTGAGCAGTTCTTC.

The chain couples TRBV19 to TRBJ1-2; 8 positions agree with TRBD1. The CDR3 runs 18 residues. The V segment lost 5 bases and the J segment 5 bases; nucleotides outside the gene matches: 19. CDR1 is LNHDA and CDR2 is SQIVND in the germline V gene (reference sequence). The CDR3: CASSPRQGGTGRAYGYTF. CDR3 nucleotide sequence: TGTGCCAGTAGTCCGCGCCAAGGGGGGACAGGAAGGGCTTATGGCTACACCTTC. The full variable domain, completed using reference TRBV19 and TRBJ1-2, is DGGITQSPKYLFRKEGQNVTLSCEQNLNHDAMYWYRQDPGQGLRLIYYSQIVNDFQKGDIAEGYSVSREKKESFPLTVTSAQKNPTAFYLCASSPRQGGTGRAYGYTFGSGTRLTVV.

The chain uses TRBV27 and TRBJ1-4, with D possibly TRBD1 on 6 matching bases. Germline values: CDR1 MNHEY, CDR2 SMNVEV (reference sequence). Deletions cut 6 bases from V and 4 bases from J, with 18 bases between. The length of the CDR3 is 16 residues. CDR3 amino acids: CASRRTDSHINEKLFF. The DNA for the CDR3 is TGTGCCAGCAGACGTACGGACAGCCACATTAATGAAAAACTGTTTTTT.

The chain carries TRBV10-2 and TRBJ2-5; D is perhaps TRBD2 (7 bases). The CDR3 sequence is 15 residues long. CDR1 is WSHSY and CDR2 is SAAADI in the germline V gene. Between the trimmed V and J ends, which lost 5 bases and 0 bases, there was a span of 13 bases. CDR3 region: CASSRGRGYQETQYF. The CDR3, as DNA: TGCGCCAGCAGTCGGGGGAGGGGGTACCAAGAGACCCAGTACTTC.

This sequence joins TRBV7-2 and TRBJ2-6, with D perhaps matching TRBD2 (7 bases). CDR3 length: 19 residues. V was shortened by 1 base and J by 1 base, with 17 bases between the two germline ends. Germline V gene lookup returns CDR1 SGHTA and CDR2 FQGNSA. In DNA, the CDR3 is TGTGCCAGCAGCTTAGTCCGCGGGGGCGTGTGGTCTGGGGCCAACGTCCTGACTTTC. It is translated as CASSLVRGGVWSGANVLTF. Based on the CDR3 plus reference TRBV7-2 and TRBJ2-6, the full variable domain is GAGVSQSPSNKVTEKGKDVELRCDPISGHTALYWYRQSLGQGLEFLIYFQGNSAPDKSGLPSDRFSAERTGGSVSTLTIQRTQQEDSAVYLCASSLVRGGVWSGANVLTFGAGSRLTVL.

The chain uses TRBV3-1 (or the pseudogene TRBV3-2) and TRBJ2-4; 9 bases are a match to TRBD1. Germline V gene lookup returns CDR1 LGHDT and CDR2 YNNKEL (reference sequence). J lost 7 bases, V lost 3 bases, and 4 bases had no gene match. The CDR3 runs to 14 residues. The CDR3 reads CASSHTGTGNIQYF. CDR3 DNA: TGTGCCAGCAGCCATACCGGGACAGGGAACATTCAGTACTTC.

The chain joins TRBV29-1 to TRBJ1-1; 8 bases are a match to TRBD1. The CDR3 sequence is 14 residues long. Germline values: CDR1 SQVTM, CDR2 ANQGSEA. Losses at the gene ends were 7 bases for V and 0 bases for J; bases not matched to a gene: 7. The CDR3: CSARRTGMNTEAFF. The CDR3 coding sequence is TGCAGCGCCCGGCGGACAGGGATGAACACTGAAGCTTTCTTT.

The chain recombines TRBV29-1 with TRBJ2-7; 8 bases agree with TRBD2. J gave up 4 bases and V 6 bases, and 11 bases lay outside the gene matches. This CDR3 spans 14 amino acids. Germline CDR1 reads SQVTM; CDR2 reads ANQGSEA. CDR3 sequence (DNA): TGCAGCGTGGGGGGAGCGGGGGCCCGTTACGAGCAGTACTTC. It specifies CSVGGAGARYEQYF.

This clone was counted between two and nine times. J is TRBJ1-2 and V is TRBV28; 7 bases match TRBD1. The junction had 7 bases not matched to a gene; V was cut back by 2 bases and J by 4 bases. The CDR3 is made up of 15 amino acids. Germline CDR1 and CDR2: MDHEN and SYDVKM. The CDR3 nucleotides are TGTGCCAGCAGTTTAGAGGGGGCTCCCTCCTATGGCTACACCTTC. Amino acids: CASSLEGAPSYGYTF.

This clone was seen a single time. V usage is TRBV3-1 (or the pseudogene TRBV3-2) and J usage is TRBJ2-7; tentative D call: TRBD2 (6 bases). The CDR3 is 15 amino acids. V shed 1 base and J shed 3 bases, with 13 bases lying between them. Germline V gene data show CDR1 as LGHDT and CDR2 as YNNKEL (reference sequence). CDR3 amino acids: CASSQVWQGGYEQYF. CDR3 coding DNA: TGTGCCAGCAGCCAAGTGTGGCAGGGAGGCTACGAGCAGTACTTC.